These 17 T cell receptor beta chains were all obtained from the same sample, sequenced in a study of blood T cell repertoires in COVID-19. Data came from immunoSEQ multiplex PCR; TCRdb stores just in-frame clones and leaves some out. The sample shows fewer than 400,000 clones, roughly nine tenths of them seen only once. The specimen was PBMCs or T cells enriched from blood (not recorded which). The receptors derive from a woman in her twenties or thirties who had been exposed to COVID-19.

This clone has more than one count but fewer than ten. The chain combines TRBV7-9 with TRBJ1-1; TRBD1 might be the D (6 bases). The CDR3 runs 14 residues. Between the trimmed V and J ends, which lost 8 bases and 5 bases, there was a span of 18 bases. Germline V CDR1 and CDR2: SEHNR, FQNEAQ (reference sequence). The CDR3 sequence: CASAIGTKRTEAFF. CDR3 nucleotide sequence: TGTGCCAGCGCCATCGGGACAAAGAGGACTGAAGCTTTCTTT.

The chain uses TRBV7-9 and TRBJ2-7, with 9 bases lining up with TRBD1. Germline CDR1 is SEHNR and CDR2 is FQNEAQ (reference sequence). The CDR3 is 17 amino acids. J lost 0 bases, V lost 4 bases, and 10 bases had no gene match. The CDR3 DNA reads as TGTGCCAGCAGCTCCCTACCGGGACAGGGTCCCTCCTACGAGCAGTACTTC. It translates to CASSSLPGQGPSYEQYF.

CDR3 nucleotides: TGTGCCAGCAGCTTAGCCGGGGGTGGTGGCTACACCTTC. Amino acids: CASSLAGGGGYTF. The V gene is TRBV7-2, the J gene TRBJ1-2; D perhaps matches TRBD1 (5 bases). V gave up 0 bases and J gave up 7 bases, with 9 bases separating them. CDR3 size: 13 residues. Germline CDR1 reads SGHTA; CDR2 reads FQGNSA.

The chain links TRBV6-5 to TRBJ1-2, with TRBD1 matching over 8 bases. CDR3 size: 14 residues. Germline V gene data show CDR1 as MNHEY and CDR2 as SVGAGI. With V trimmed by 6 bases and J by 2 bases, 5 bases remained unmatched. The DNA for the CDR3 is TGTGCCAGCAGGCGGGACAGGAACAACTATGGCTACACCTTC. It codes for CASRRDRNNYGYTF.

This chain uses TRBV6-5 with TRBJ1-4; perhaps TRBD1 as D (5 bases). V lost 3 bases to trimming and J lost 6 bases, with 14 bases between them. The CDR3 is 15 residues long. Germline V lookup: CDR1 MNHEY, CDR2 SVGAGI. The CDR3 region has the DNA TGTGCCAGCAGTTATCAATCAGGACACGATGAAAAACTGTTTTTT. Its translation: CASSYQSGHDEKLFF.

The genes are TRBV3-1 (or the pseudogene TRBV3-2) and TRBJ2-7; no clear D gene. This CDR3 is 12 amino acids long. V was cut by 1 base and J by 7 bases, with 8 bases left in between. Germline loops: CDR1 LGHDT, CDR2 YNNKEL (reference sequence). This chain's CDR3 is CASSQGPWEQYF. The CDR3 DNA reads TGTGCCAGCAGCCAAGGGCCGTGGGAGCAGTACTTC.

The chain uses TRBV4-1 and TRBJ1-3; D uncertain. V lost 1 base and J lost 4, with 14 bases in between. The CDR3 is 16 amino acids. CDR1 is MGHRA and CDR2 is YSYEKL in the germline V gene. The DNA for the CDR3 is TGCGCCAGCAGCCAAGTCACGGGAACGCCCGGAAACACCATATATTTT. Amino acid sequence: CASSQVTGTPGNTIYF.

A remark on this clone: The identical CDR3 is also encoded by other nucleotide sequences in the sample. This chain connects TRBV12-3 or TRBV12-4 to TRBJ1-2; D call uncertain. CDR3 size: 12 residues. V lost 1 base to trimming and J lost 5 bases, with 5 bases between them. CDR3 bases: TGTGCCAGCAGTTTAGGTCTATATGGCTACACCTTC. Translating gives CASSLGLYGYTF.

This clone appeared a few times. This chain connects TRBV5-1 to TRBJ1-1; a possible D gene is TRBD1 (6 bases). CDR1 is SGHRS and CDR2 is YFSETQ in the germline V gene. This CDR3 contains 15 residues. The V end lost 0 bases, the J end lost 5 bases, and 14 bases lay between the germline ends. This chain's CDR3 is CASSLVIRGETEAFF. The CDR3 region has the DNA TGCGCCAGCAGCTTGGTTATCAGGGGAGAGACTGAAGCTTTCTTT.

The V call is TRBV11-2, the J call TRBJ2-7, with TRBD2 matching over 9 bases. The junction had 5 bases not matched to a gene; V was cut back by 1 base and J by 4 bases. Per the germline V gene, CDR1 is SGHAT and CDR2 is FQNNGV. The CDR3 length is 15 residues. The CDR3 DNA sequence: TGTGCCAGCAGCTTAGGAGCGGGGGGTGTTTACGAGCAGTACTTC. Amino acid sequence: CASSLGAGGVYEQYF.

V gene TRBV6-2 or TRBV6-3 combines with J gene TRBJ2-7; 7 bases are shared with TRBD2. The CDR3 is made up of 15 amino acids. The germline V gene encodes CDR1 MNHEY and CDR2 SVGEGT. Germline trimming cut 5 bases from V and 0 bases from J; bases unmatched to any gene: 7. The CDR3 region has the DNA TGTGCCAGCAGTCCAAGCGGGGATCCCTCCTACGAGCAGTACTTC. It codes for CASSPSGDPSYEQYF.

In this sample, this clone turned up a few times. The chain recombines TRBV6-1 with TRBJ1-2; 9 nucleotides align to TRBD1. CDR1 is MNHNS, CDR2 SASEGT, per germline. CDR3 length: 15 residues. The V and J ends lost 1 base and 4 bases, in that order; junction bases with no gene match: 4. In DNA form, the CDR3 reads TGTGCCAGCAGTGAAGTACCGACAGGGGGCTATGGCTACACCTTC. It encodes CASSEVPTGGYGYTF.

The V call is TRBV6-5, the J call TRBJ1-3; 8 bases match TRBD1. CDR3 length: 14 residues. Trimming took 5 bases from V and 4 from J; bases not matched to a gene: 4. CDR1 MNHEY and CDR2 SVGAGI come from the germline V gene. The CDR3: CASSQGARGNTIYF. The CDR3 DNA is TGTGCCAGCAGTCAGGGGGCGCGGGGAAACACCATATATTTT.

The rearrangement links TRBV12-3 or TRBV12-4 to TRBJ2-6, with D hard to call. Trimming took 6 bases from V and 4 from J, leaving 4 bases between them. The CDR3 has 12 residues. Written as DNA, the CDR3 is TGTGCCAGCAGCTCCGGGGCCAACGTCCTGACTTTC. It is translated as CASSSGANVLTF.

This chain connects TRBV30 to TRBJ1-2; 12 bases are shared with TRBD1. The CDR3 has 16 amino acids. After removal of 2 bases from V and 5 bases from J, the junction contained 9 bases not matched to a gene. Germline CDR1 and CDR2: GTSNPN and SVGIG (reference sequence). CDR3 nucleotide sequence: TGTGCCTGGAGTTCACCGGGACAGGGGGCGCGGTATGGCTACACCTTC. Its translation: CAWSSPGQGARYGYTF.

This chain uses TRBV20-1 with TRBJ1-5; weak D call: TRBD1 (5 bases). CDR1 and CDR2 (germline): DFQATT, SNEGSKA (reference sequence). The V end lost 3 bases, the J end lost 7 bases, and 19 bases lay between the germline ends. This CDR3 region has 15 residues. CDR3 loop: CSASQAGREQQPQHF. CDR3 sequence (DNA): TGCAGTGCTAGTCAGGCGGGGCGGGAGCAACAGCCCCAGCATTTT.

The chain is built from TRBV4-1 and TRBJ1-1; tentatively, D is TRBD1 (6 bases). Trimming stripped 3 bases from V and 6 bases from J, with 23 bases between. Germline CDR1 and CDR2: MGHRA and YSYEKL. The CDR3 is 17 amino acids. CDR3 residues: CASSQSSATGPRAEAFF. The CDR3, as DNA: TGCGCCAGCAGCCAGTCTTCGGCGACAGGCCCGAGGGCTGAAGCTTTCTTT.